Included here is one TCR beta chain sequence, with context. The entry originates in a study of blood T cell repertoires in COVID-19. Overall study: T cells, B-cell-depleted T cells, or PBMCs supplied cDNA or gDNA.

Trimming stripped 0 bases from V and 4 bases from J, with 14 bases between. Germline values: CDR1 LNHNV, CDR2 YYDKDF (reference sequence). This CDR3 contains 16 residues. Here immunoSEQ multiplex PCR was the method, and the copy in TCRdb shows in-frame clones only, minus some. Of some 64,000 clones in the sample, roughly three quarters are singletons; the top ten hold more than 13%. The source of this sequence is a man between 60 and 75 years old with COVID-19, enrolled during active disease. The sequencing sample was made of peripheral blood. The chain employs TRBV15 and TRBJ2-3; D is possibly TRBD1 (6 bases). CDR3 DNA sequence: TGTGCCACCAGCAGAGATCGGCCAGGGGTGTCAGATACGCAGTATTTT. Translated: CATSRDRPGVSDTQYF. The whole variable domain, filled in from reference TRBV15 and TRBJ2-3, reads DAMVIQNPRYQVTQFGKPVTLSCSQTLNHNVMYWYQQKSSQAPKLLFHYYDKDFNNEADTPDNFQSRRPNTSFCFLDIRSPGLGDTAMYLCATSRDRPGVSDTQYFGPGTRLTVL.